Each of the 9 T cell receptor beta chains below was sequenced from the same sample in a study of blood T cell repertoires in COVID-19. Sequencing was performed with immunoSEQ multiplex PCR; in TCRdb, only in-frame clones are kept and a portion is missing. The data show around 170,000 clones, 74% seen once. Sequencing was done on a sample of peripheral blood. These receptor sequences come from a woman of 80 years or more with acute or convalescent COVID-19.

The chain uses TRBV28 and TRBJ1-6, with TRBD1 matching over 7 bases. The CDR3 runs to 15 residues. V lost 10 bases, J lost 4 bases, and 10 bases stayed unmatched. The V gene's germline CDR1 is MDHEN and CDR2 SYDVKM. CDR3 sequence: CATPSRQGYNSPLHF. The CDR3 DNA sequence: TGTGCCACTCCCTCTAGACAGGGTTATAATTCACCCCTCCACTTT.

This sequence joins TRBV6-5 and TRBJ2-3, with 8 bases identical to TRBD2. Germline trimming cut 3 bases from V and 7 bases from J; bases unmatched to any gene: 6. Germline V gene data show CDR1 as MNHEY and CDR2 as SVGAGI. The CDR3 sequence is 14 residues long. The CDR3 sequence is CASSYTGRGNTQYF. CDR3 sequence (DNA): TGTGCCAGCAGTTATACCGGGAGGGGGAATACGCAGTATTTT.

The J gene is TRBJ1-1, the V gene TRBV2, with D possibly TRBD1 on 6 matching bases. Trimming took off 10 bases at V and 8 bases at J, with 17 bases between the two ends. CDR1 and CDR2 from the germline V gene are SNHLY and FYNNEI. The CDR3 totals 12 residues. The CDR3: CANGGQIEEAFF. CDR3 sequence (DNA): TGTGCCAACGGGGGGCAGATTGAAGAAGCTTTCTTT.

In DNA, the CDR3 is TGTGCCACGCAAAGCGGGAGCCAAGAGACCCAGTACTTC. Translating it yields CATQSGSQETQYF. The chain links TRBV10-3 to TRBJ2-5; 8 positions agree with TRBD2. In germline, CDR1 is ENHRY, CDR2 SYGVKD. This CDR3 region has 13 residues. The ends lost 10 bases at V and 1 base at J; junction bases unmatched: 5.

V and J are TRBV28 and TRBJ2-5; 7 bases match TRBD2. CDR3 size: 16 residues. With V trimmed by 4 bases and J by 4 bases, 12 bases remained unmatched. Germline loops: CDR1 MDHEN, CDR2 SYDVKM. CDR3 coding DNA: TGTGCCAGCAGTTCCCCGAGCGGGACGGGCGTAGAGACCCAGTACTTC. Protein: CASSSPSGTGVETQYF. Based on the CDR3 plus reference TRBV28 and TRBJ2-5, the full variable domain is DVKVTQSSRYLVKRTGEKVFLECVQDMDHENMFWYRQDPGLGLRLIYFSYDVKMKEKGDIPEGYSVSREKKERFSLILESASTNQTSMYLCASSSPSGTGVETQYFGPGTRLLVL.

The chain carries TRBV7-9 and TRBJ1-5, with 7 bases lining up with TRBD1. The germline V gene has CDR1 SEHNR and CDR2 FQNEAQ (reference sequence). V trimming: 0 bases; J trimming: 4 bases; junction bases outside the gene matches: 3. The CDR3 runs 15 residues. This CDR3 reads CASSLAGTENQPQHF. The CDR3 region has the DNA TGTGCCAGCAGCTTAGCCGGGACAGAAAATCAGCCCCAGCATTTT.

This rearrangement joins TRBV10-3 to TRBJ1-1; possible D gene TRBD1, 5 bases. CDR1 and CDR2 (germline): ENHRY, SYGVKD. This CDR3 comprises 15 residues. With 6 bases removed from V and 1 base from J, the gap between germline ends came to 15 bases. CDR3 loop: CAISAKNTGNTEAFF. The CDR3 DNA reads TGTGCCATCAGCGCTAAAAATACAGGGAACACTGAAGCTTTCTTT.

J is TRBJ2-6 and V is TRBV28, with 9 bases lining up with TRBD1. Trimming cost V 6 bases and J 9 bases; bases outside gene matches: 9. The V gene's germline CDR1 is MDHEN and CDR2 SYDVKM. The CDR3 spans 15 residues. DNA for the CDR3: TGTGCCAGCAGACCGCTGGGGACAGGGAGCAACGTCCTGACTTTC. As protein: CASRPLGTGSNVLTF.

A single count supports this clone. CDR3 in DNA: TGCGCCAGCAGCTTGTCCCGGGACAGGTCGACCTACGAGCAGTACTTC. The encoded protein is CASSLSRDRSTYEQYF. The chain is built from TRBV5-1 and TRBJ2-7; 8 nucleotides align to TRBD1. The V and J ends lost 1 base and 2 bases, in that order; junction bases with no gene match: 8. Per the germline V gene, CDR1 is SGHRS and CDR2 is YFSETQ. The CDR3 is 16 residues long.